This entry lists 8 T cell receptor beta chains sequenced from one sample in a study of shared clonotypes between healthy human individuals. The protocol was immunoSEQ multiplex PCR, while the TCRdb copy is restricted to in-frame clones and leaves out a portion. The sample shows about 1 million clones, 60% to 80% of them seen only once. The sample was memory CD4+ T cells sorted from blood. Subset of the sample: CD45RA-negative fraction. The receptors were sampled from a man aged 18 to 35 in good health.

V usage is TRBV18 and J usage is TRBJ1-1; 7 nucleotides agree with TRBD1. The V segment lost 6 bases and the J segment 0 bases; nucleotides outside the gene matches: 10. Germline V gene lookup returns CDR1 KGHSH and CDR2 LQKENI. CDR3 length equals 16 residues. In nucleotides, the CDR3 is TGTGCCAGCTCGAAGGGAACAGGGGTCATGAACACTGAAGCTTTCTTT. Translating it yields CASSKGTGVMNTEAFF.

The chain is built from TRBV7-2 and TRBJ2-3, with D possibly TRBD2 on 7 matching bases. The CDR3 is made up of 16 amino acids. The germline V gene encodes CDR1 SGHTA and CDR2 FQGNSA. The V and J ends lost 3 bases and 6 bases respectively, with 19 bases between them. The CDR3: CASSFGAGASKDTQYF. The CDR3 nucleotides read TGTGCCAGCAGCTTCGGGGCGGGGGCGTCGAAGGATACGCAGTATTTT.

This chain links TRBV6-5 with TRBJ1-2; D is unclear. Between the trimmed V and J ends, which lost 6 bases and 1 base, there was a span of 9 bases. Germline V lookup: CDR1 MNHEY, CDR2 SVGAGI. The CDR3 consists of 13 residues. The CDR3 bases are TGTGCCAGCAGAGGACGCGTTAACTATGGCTACACCTTC. Its translation is CASRGRVNYGYTF.

The chain joins TRBV4-2 to TRBJ2-1; 7 nucleotides align to TRBD2. The CDR3 length is 14 residues. Germline V CDR1 and CDR2: LGHNA, YNFKEQ. V lost 4 bases, J lost 7 bases, and 7 bases stayed unmatched. CDR3 sequence: CASSPRLAQNEQFF. CDR3 DNA: TGTGCCAGCAGCCCGCGACTAGCTCAGAATGAGCAGTTCTTC.

This clone was picked up one time. V and J are TRBV5-1 and TRBJ2-3, with 7 bases fitting TRBD2. Germline values: CDR1 SGHRS, CDR2 YFSETQ. This CDR3 is 18 amino acids long. The V and J ends lost 4 bases and 2 bases, in that order; junction bases with no gene match: 16. The DNA for the CDR3 is TGCGCCAGCAGCCCGGGAGGCGGGGGAGCCCTTTCCACAGATACGCAGTATTTT. This translates into CASSPGGGGALSTDTQYF.

This clone turned up a few times. V gene TRBV30 combines with J gene TRBJ1-1, with a weak D call TRBD1 (5 bases). The CDR3 has 13 amino acids. Germline V gene data show CDR1 as GTSNPN and CDR2 as SVGIG (reference sequence). Trimming shortened V by 2 bases and J by 6 bases, and 13 bases separated the two germline ends. The DNA for the CDR3 is TGTGCCTGGAGTCCCCGGGACGGCGCTGAAGCTTTCTTT. Translating gives CAWSPRDGAEAFF.

On this clone: A much larger clonotype is one base distant, so this may be a read error. This chain joins TRBV30 and TRBJ1-2; D not resolved. The CDR3 loop spans 12 amino acids. CDR1 is GTSNPN, CDR2 SVGIG, per germline (reference sequence). The ends were cut back, 0 bases at V and 10 bases at J, with 12 bases in the middle. CDR3 in amino acids: CAWSVDLCLYTF. DNA of the CDR3: TGTGCCTGGAGTGTTGACTTATGCCTCTACACCTTC.

V gene TRBV19 combines with J gene TRBJ2-6; 9 bases match TRBD1. The CDR3 is made up of 16 amino acids. Germline-derived CDR1 and CDR2 are LNHDA and SQIVND (reference sequence). V shed 9 bases and J 0 bases; nucleotides not matched to a gene: 6. For the CDR3, the DNA is TGTGCCAGCCGGGACAGGGAAATCTCTGGGGCCAACGTCCTGACTTTC. It specifies CASRDREISGANVLTF.